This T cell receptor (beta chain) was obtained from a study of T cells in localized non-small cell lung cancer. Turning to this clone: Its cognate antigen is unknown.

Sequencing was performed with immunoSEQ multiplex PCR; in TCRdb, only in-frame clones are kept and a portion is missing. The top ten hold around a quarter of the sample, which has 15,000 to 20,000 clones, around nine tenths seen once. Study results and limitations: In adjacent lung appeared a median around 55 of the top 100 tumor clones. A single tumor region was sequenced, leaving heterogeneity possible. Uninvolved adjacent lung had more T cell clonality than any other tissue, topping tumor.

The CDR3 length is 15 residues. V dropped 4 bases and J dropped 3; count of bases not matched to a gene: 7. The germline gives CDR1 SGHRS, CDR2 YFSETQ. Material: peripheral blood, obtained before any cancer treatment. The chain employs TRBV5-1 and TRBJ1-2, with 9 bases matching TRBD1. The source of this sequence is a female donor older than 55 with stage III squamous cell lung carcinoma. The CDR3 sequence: CASSPGTGYDYGYTF. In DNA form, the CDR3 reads TGCGCCAGCAGCCCCGGGACAGGGTACGACTATGGCTACACCTTC.